The sequence of this T cell receptor (beta chain) was determined in a study of tumor-infiltrating lymphocytes in primary liver carcinoma. For the study at large: Stage T1-T3 N0M0 tumors measured roughly 4.2 to 11 cm at most.

Researchers drew blood RNA from unsorted whole blood and extracted germline DNA as well. No treatment had been given to the patients, who were chronically infected with HBV. As to this clonotype: Antigen unknown.

Trimming took 7 bases from V and 6 from J, leaving 29 bases between them. The CDR3 consists of 18 residues. CDR1 and CDR2 from the germline V gene are LGHNA and YSLEER. Study results and caveats: Since sampling was bulk and unsorted, CD4+ and CD8+ repertoires were not compared.

Priming with a constant-region primer yielded TCR beta cDNA from roughly 0.45 ug total RNA. Investigators got TCR beta libraries out of three nested multiplex PCR rounds, done with slightly modified ARM-PCR. With TRBV1-TRBV30 forward primers and a C-beta reverse primer, the first two PCR rounds were run for around 11 cycles each. Each CDR3 protein gets one entry after TCRdb re-called the multiplex PCR reads with MiXCR. Found here are over 250,000 distinct CDR3 sequences, roughly three fifths of them singletons; the top ten hold about 15%. The chain uses TRBV4-3 and TRBJ2-3; D gene unclear. The sample taken for sequencing was peripheral blood. This sequence was found in a woman in her twenties or thirties with primary liver carcinoma and hepatitis B virus infection. The CDR3 DNA reads TGCGCCAGCAACCAGTCTGTCTGGCTGGCTGATCCCGATGATACGCAGTATTTT. Protein: CASNQSVWLADPDDTQYF.